The 30 T cell receptor beta chains in this list originate from one sample, sequenced in a study of blood T cells in healthy people across ages. A second PCR of about 7 to 11 cycles used a sample-barcoded 5' primer and a J-beta primer mix. TCRdb re-analysed the 5' RACE reads in MiXCR, keeping a single row per CDR3 protein. The sample records fewer than 1,000,000 distinct CDR3 sequences, about 42% being singletons. Source material: blood. The receptors come from a man in his sixties in good health.

This clonotype was counted only a few times. The V gene is TRBV20-1, the J gene TRBJ2-5; maybe TRBD1 (5 bases). V was pared by 3 bases and J by 1 base, with 9 bases between. CDR3 size: 13 residues. Germline V gives CDR1 DFQATT, CDR2 SNEGSKA (reference sequence). In DNA, the CDR3 is TGCAGTGCTAGTGGCAGGGTCCAAGAGACCCAGTACTTC. Its protein is CSASGRVQETQYF.

The chain uses TRBV20-1 and TRBJ2-4; unclear D gene. The length of the CDR3 is 14 residues. With 3 bases removed from V and 0 bases from J, the gap between germline ends came to 9 bases. CDR1 is DFQATT and CDR2 is SNEGSKA in the germline V gene (reference sequence). In DNA form, the CDR3 reads TGCAGTGCTAGTGAGTTTTTAGCCAAAAACATTCAGTACTTC. Amino acid sequence: CSASEFLAKNIQYF.

Note on this clonotype: This could be a read error, since a much larger clone is one nucleotide away. The chain couples TRBV29-1 to TRBJ2-1; 11 bases align to TRBD1. The CDR3 totals 13 residues. The V gene's germline CDR1 is SQVTM and CDR2 ANQGSEA. V lost 7 bases and J lost 8; bases outside the gene matches: 7. CDR3 residues: CSASGTGGDEQFF. The CDR3 region has the DNA TGCAGCGCCTCCGGGACAGGGGGGGATGAGCAGTTCTTC.

This rearrangement joins TRBV7-2 to TRBJ1-2; 8 bases align to TRBD1. The CDR3 sequence is 16 residues long. V trimming: 4 bases; J trimming: 6 bases; junction bases outside the gene matches: 13. The germline V gene has CDR1 SGHTA and CDR2 FQGNSA. CDR3 region: CASSSRGRTGSHGYTF. The DNA of the CDR3 is TGTGCCAGCAGCTCCCGAGGGAGGACAGGGAGTCATGGCTACACCTTC. Using reference TRBV7-2 and TRBJ1-2 for the parts outside the CDR3, the full variable domain is GAGVSQSPSNKVTEKGKDVELRCDPISGHTALYWYRQSLGQGLEFLIYFQGNSAPDKSGLPSDRFSAERTGGSVSTLTIQRTQQEDSAVYLCASSSRGRTGSHGYTFGSGTRLTVV.

This clonotype was recorded a few times. This sequence joins TRBV7-9 and TRBJ1-1; D is undetermined. Trimming removed 0 bases from V and 6 bases from J, with 8 bases in between. The CDR3 totals 13 residues. Germline lookup yields CDR1 SEHNR and CDR2 FQNEAQ (reference sequence). The CDR3 bases are TGTGCCAGCAGCTTAGCGATTATACCTGAAGCTTTCTTT. It specifies CASSLAIIPEAFF.

The CDR3 spells CASSDYEDWSFTQYF. The CDR3 DNA reads as TGTGCCAGCAGTGATTACGAAGACTGGTCTTTTACCCAGTACTTC. The chain joins TRBV25-1 to TRBJ2-5; D ambiguous. The length of the CDR3 is 15 residues. Trimming took 3 bases from V and 8 from J, leaving 19 bases between them. Germline V gives CDR1 MGHDK, CDR2 SYGVNS.

V usage is TRBV5-1 and J usage is TRBJ2-3; D is possibly TRBD2 (5 bases). The CDR3 runs to 14 residues. CDR1 is SGHRS and CDR2 is YFSETQ in the germline V gene. Trimming took 4 bases from V and 1 from J, leaving 10 bases between them. The CDR3 loop reads CASSEGTGTDTQYF. The DNA of the CDR3 is TGCGCCAGCAGCGAGGGAACGGGCACAGATACGCAGTATTTT.

This clonotype was seen a handful of times. The CDR3 here is CASSLQGRDTEAFF. As DNA, the CDR3 is TGTGCCAGCAGCCTCCAGGGTAGGGACACTGAAGCTTTCTTT. The chain joins TRBV14 to TRBJ1-1; D might be TRBD1 (5 bases). V lost 4 bases, J lost 3 bases, and 12 bases lay in between. Germline CDR1 and CDR2: SGHDN and FVKESK. The CDR3 covers 14 residues.

The chain has TRBV6-6 and TRBJ1-5, with 12 nucleotides matching TRBD1. Looked up from germline, CDR1 is MNHNY and CDR2 is SVGAGI (reference sequence). The CDR3 is made up of 17 amino acids. V shed 0 bases, J shed 1 base, and the junction held 1 base outside the gene matches. The DNA for the CDR3 is TGTGCCAGCAGTTACTCGGGACAGGGGGCGAGCAATCAGCCCCAGCATTTT. Translating it yields CASSYSGQGASNQPQHF.

The chain couples TRBV7-2 to TRBJ1-2; D is possibly TRBD1 (5 bases). Germline-derived CDR1 and CDR2 are SGHTA and FQGNSA. With 4 bases removed from V and 1 base from J, the gap between germline ends came to 19 bases. This CDR3 is built from 17 residues. DNA for the CDR3: TGTGCCAGCAGCTCCGACATCTACTTAGACAGTAACTATGGCTACACCTTC. Encoded protein: CASSSDIYLDSNYGYTF.

This chain joins TRBV6-5 and TRBJ1-5; D uncertain. CDR3 length equals 14 residues. Between the trimmed V and J ends, which lost 5 bases and 7 bases, there was a span of 15 bases. The germline V gene encodes CDR1 MNHEY and CDR2 SVGAGI. CDR3 sequence (DNA): TGTGCCAGCAGTCCCACGGGTAAATTGCAGCCCCAGCATTTT. This encodes CASSPTGKLQPQHF.

V is TRBV27 and J is TRBJ2-5; D is undetermined. Germline V gene data show CDR1 as MNHEY and CDR2 as SMNVEV (reference sequence). The length of the CDR3 is 14 residues. Trimming removed 6 bases from V and 11 bases from J, with 22 bases in between. CDR3 nucleotides: TGTGCCAGCAGATCCATTGGCCCTTACAATGAGCAGTACTTC. The encoded protein is CASRSIGPYNEQYF.

The sample holds a few counts of this clonotype. The gene calls are TRBV20-1 and TRBJ2-7; 11 bases align to TRBD2. The CDR3 spans 15 residues. Looked up from germline, CDR1 is DFQATT and CDR2 is SNEGSKA (reference sequence). J gave up 0 bases and V 4 bases, and 5 bases lay outside the gene matches. The CDR3 reads CSAKGTSGSSYEQYF. The CDR3 bases are TGCAGTGCTAAGGGGACTAGCGGAAGCTCCTACGAGCAGTACTTC.

The rearrangement uses TRBV6-2 or TRBV6-3 and TRBJ2-7, with 9 bases lining up with TRBD1. The V segment lost 6 bases and the J segment 1 base; nucleotides outside the gene matches: 7. From germline, CDR1 is MNHEY and CDR2 SVGEGT. This CDR3 has 15 amino acids. DNA of the CDR3: TGTGCCAGCAGCCCCTACAGGGGGCGATCCTACGAGCAGTACTTC. Its translation is CASSPYRGRSYEQYF.

This chain connects TRBV4-3 to TRBJ2-2; TRBD2 is a possible D gene (7 bases). Trimming took off 3 bases at V and 2 bases at J, with 10 bases between the two ends. Germline-derived CDR1 and CDR2 are LGHNA and YSLEER. The CDR3 runs 15 residues. This chain's CDR3 is CASSQSGTNTGELFF. Written as DNA, the CDR3 is TGCGCCAGCAGCCAGAGCGGGACAAACACCGGGGAGCTGTTTTTT.

This clonotype turned up a few times. The chain couples TRBV24-1 to TRBJ2-5; 9 bases agree with TRBD2. The CDR3 has 15 amino acids. After removal of 5 bases from V and 1 base from J, the junction contained 4 bases not matched to a gene. Looked up from germline, CDR1 is KGHDR and CDR2 is SFDVKD. CDR3 bases: TGTGCCACCAGTGCGGCGGGGGGGGCCCAAGAGACCCAGTACTTC. The encoded protein is CATSAAGGAQETQYF.

The chain carries TRBV15 and TRBJ1-2, with D uncertain. V lost 0 bases, J lost 8 bases, and 10 bases lay in between. The CDR3 consists of 13 residues. Germline lookup yields CDR1 LNHNV and CDR2 YYDKDF (reference sequence). The CDR3 bases are TGTGCCACCAGCAGAGATGGGGTCCGCGGCTACACCTTC. This translates into CATSRDGVRGYTF.

The gene calls are TRBV7-2 and TRBJ1-4, with D tentatively TRBD1 (5 bases). The V end lost 2 bases, the J end lost 5 bases, and 9 bases lay between the germline ends. Germline-derived CDR1 and CDR2 are SGHTA and FQGNSA. The CDR3 loop spans 14 amino acids. CDR3 DNA: TGTGCCAGCAGCTTATGGGGGGTCAATGAAAAACTGTTTTTT. This gives the protein CASSLWGVNEKLFF.

This sequence joins TRBV20-1 and TRBJ2-3, with D possibly being TRBD1 (7 bases). V dropped 3 bases and J dropped 4 bases, with 17 bases sitting between them. Germline values: CDR1 DFQATT, CDR2 SNEGSKA (reference sequence). The length of the CDR3 is 15 residues. The CDR3 region is CSARRGQGEADTQYF. Here the CDR3 DNA reads TGCAGTGCTAGGAGGGGGCAGGGGGAGGCAGATACGCAGTATTTT.

Concerning this clonotype itself: The junction does not match germline at one end; this may be a read error. The DNA for the CDR3 is TGTGCCAGCAGCTTAGATGTTGCCGGCTCTGGGGCCAACGCCCTGACTTTC. This translates into CASSLDVAGSGANALTF. J is TRBJ2-6 and V is TRBV7-2; maybe TRBD1 (5 bases). This CDR3 is built from 17 residues. Germline V lookup: CDR1 SGHTA, CDR2 FQGNSA.

This clonotype was recorded a few times. This sequence joins TRBV24-1 and TRBJ2-3, with D possibly TRBD2 on 5 matching bases. Deletions cut 6 bases from V and 4 bases from J, with 16 bases between. This CDR3 comprises 15 residues. Per the germline V gene, CDR1 is KGHDR and CDR2 is SFDVKD. CDR3 sequence (DNA): TGTGCCACCAGTTCTAGCAACCAGCATGCAGATACGCAGTATTTT. It encodes CATSSSNQHADTQYF.

The chain has TRBV7-6 and TRBJ2-7, with 8 bases identical to TRBD2. J lost 0 bases, V lost 5 bases, and 9 bases had no gene match. The CDR3 sequence is 16 residues long. Germline assignment: CDR1 SGHVS and CDR2 FNYEAQ. The DNA for the CDR3 is TGTGCCAGCAGCCCCCTTAGCGGGGTCGACTCCTACGAGCAGTACTTC. Translating it yields CASSPLSGVDSYEQYF.

CDR3 nucleotide sequence: TGTGCCAGCAGCCAGTCCCATGAGCAGTTCTTC. Amino acids: CASSQSHEQFF. The chain combines TRBV12-3 or TRBV12-4 with TRBJ2-1, with D uncertain. Trimming removed 6 bases at V and 8 bases at J, with 8 bases between. This CDR3 is 11 amino acids long.

The rearrangement uses TRBV5-1 and TRBJ1-6; 8 bases match TRBD1. Losses at the gene ends were 4 bases for V and 8 bases for J; bases not matched to a gene: 8. The CDR3 runs 15 residues. Germline V gene data show CDR1 as SGHRS and CDR2 as YFSETQ. CDR3 region: CASSPSGQVDSPLHF. In DNA form, the CDR3 reads TGCGCCAGCAGCCCCTCGGGACAGGTAGATTCACCCCTCCACTTT.

The J gene is TRBJ2-1, the V gene TRBV6-2 or TRBV6-3; 7 bases are a match to TRBD1. The CDR3 runs 12 residues. The junction had 5 bases not matched to a gene; V was cut back by 8 bases and J by 7 bases. Germline loops: CDR1 MNHEY, CDR2 SVGEGT. CDR3 amino acids: CASRDSWNEQFF. CDR3 coding DNA: TGTGCCAGCCGGGACAGCTGGAATGAGCAGTTCTTC.

This clonotype was picked up a small number of times. The V gene is TRBV20-1, the J gene TRBJ2-4; possibly TRBD1 or TRBD2 for D (6 bases each). Germline V CDR1 and CDR2: DFQATT, SNEGSKA (reference sequence). Trimming removed 5 bases from V and 1 base from J, with 21 bases in between. This CDR3 is built from 17 residues. The chain's CDR3 is CSAGGRGGSFAKNIQYF. As DNA, the CDR3 is TGCAGTGCTGGGGGGCGGGGCGGGTCTTTTGCCAAAAACATTCAGTACTTC.

This chain joins TRBV20-1 and TRBJ2-3; 7 nucleotides match TRBD1. The length of the CDR3 is 13 residues. Germline V gene data show CDR1 as DFQATT and CDR2 as SNEGSKA (reference sequence). J was trimmed by 4 bases and V by 6 bases; bases with no gene match: 7. CDR3 loop: CSAVTGIPDTQYF. CDR3 DNA sequence: TGCAGTGCCGTGACAGGGATCCCAGATACGCAGTATTTT.

This chain connects TRBV3-1 to TRBJ2-1; perhaps TRBD2 as D (5 bases). CDR3 length: 12 residues. Germline V gene data show CDR1 as LGHDT and CDR2 as YNNKEL (reference sequence). V lost 1 base and J 10 bases, leaving 8 bases between the germline ends. The CDR3 loop is CASSQGGPEQFF. As DNA, the CDR3 is TGTGCCAGCAGCCAAGGAGGGCCAGAGCAGTTCTTC.

V usage is TRBV10-3 and J usage is TRBJ2-5, with 8 bases identical to TRBD1. The CDR3 has 13 amino acids. After removal of 6 bases from V and 2 bases from J, the junction contained 2 bases not matched to a gene. Germline values: CDR1 ENHRY, CDR2 SYGVKD. This chain's CDR3 is CAIRGTGQETQYF. For the CDR3, the DNA is TGTGCCATCAGGGGGACAGGACAAGAGACCCAGTACTTC.

This clonotype has a handful of counts. The chain recombines TRBV4-1 with TRBJ2-3; TRBD1 matches at 7 bases. Germline V gene data show CDR1 as MGHRA and CDR2 as YSYEKL. V shed 1 base and J 4 bases; nucleotides not matched to a gene: 5. The CDR3 loop spans 15 amino acids. CDR3 sequence: CASSQAPGQPDTQYF. The CDR3 bases are TGCGCCAGCAGCCAAGCACCGGGACAGCCAGATACGCAGTATTTT.